A single sample gave rise to the 22 T cell receptor beta chains below, sequenced in a study of spatial heterogeneity in lung cancer. For these TCRs, the target antigens are not known. Study-wide results and caveats: For expanded intratumoral alpha and beta TCRs, counts tracked tumor mutation counts.

Each CDR3 protein gets one entry after TCRdb re-called the 5' RACE reads with MiXCR. Seen here are around 7,800 distinct CDR3 sequences, roughly 8% observed once, and the top ten hold around 4.2%. Time point reported: sample taken at primary tumor resection. Specimen: lung tumor tissue, collected at surgery. The receptors stem from a male donor with early-stage non-small cell lung cancer.

The CDR3: CASSPGYEQFF. CDR3 DNA: TGTGCCAGCAGCCCGGGGTATGAGCAGTTCTTC. The chain couples TRBV7-2 to TRBJ2-1, with D possibly TRBD2 on 5 matching bases. V was cut by 5 bases and J by 8 bases, with 7 bases left in between. Germline CDR1 is SGHTA and CDR2 is FQGNSA. The CDR3 spans 11 residues.

This clonotype is judged medium-sized. The chain links TRBV2 to TRBJ1-1, with no clear D. Trimming took off 3 bases at V and 4 bases at J, with 12 bases between the two ends. The CDR3 length is 14 residues. Germline V gene lookup returns CDR1 SNHLY and CDR2 FYNNEI. In nucleotides, the CDR3 is TGTGCCAGCAGTGACGGCAGTGAAATCACTGAAGCTTTCTTT. It codes for CASSDGSEITEAFF.

Relative to its sample, this clonotype is medium-sized. The chain carries TRBV7-6 and TRBJ2-7; a weak D match, TRBD1 (7 bases). The CDR3 is 12 residues long. Germline lookup yields CDR1 SGHVS and CDR2 FNYEAQ. V was shortened by 2 bases and J by 7 bases, with 9 bases between the two germline ends. CDR3 sequence (DNA): TGTGCCAGCAGCTTATCAGGGGGGGAGCAGTACTTC. Its translation is CASSLSGGEQYF.

By share, this clonotype counts as medium-sized. V and J are TRBV28 and TRBJ1-5; TRBD1 matches 9 bases. The CDR3 totals 15 residues. Trimming cost V 4 bases and J 5 bases; bases outside gene matches: 6. Germline V gene sequence: CDR1 MDHEN, CDR2 SYDVKM. The CDR3 nucleotides read TGTGCCAGCAGTTCCACCGGGACAGGGTATCAGCCCCAGCATTTT. Its protein is CASSSTGTGYQPQHF.

In its sample, this clonotype is medium-sized. The gene calls are TRBV20-1 and TRBJ2-7, with TRBD1 identical over 8 bases. The CDR3 is 14 amino acids. Germline CDR1 and CDR2: DFQATT and SNEGSKA (reference sequence). Trimming at V came to 0 bases and at J to 12 bases, leaving 13 bases not matched to a gene. CDR3 sequence: CSARDSTGDGMPYF. CDR3 in DNA: TGCAGTGCTAGAGATTCGACAGGGGATGGTATGCCGTACTTC.

Sample share makes this clonotype medium-sized. J is TRBJ2-3 and V is TRBV5-1; D uncertain. The germline V and J ends were trimmed by 1 base and 3 bases, with 0 bases remaining between them. CDR1 and CDR2 from the germline V gene are SGHRS and YFSETQ. The CDR3 consists of 11 residues. CDR3 nucleotides: TGCGCCAGCAGCTTGACAGATACGCAGTATTTT. Translated: CASSLTDTQYF.

In its sample, this clonotype is medium-sized. The genes are TRBV6-2 or TRBV6-3 and TRBJ2-4; no definite D call. Germline V gene data show CDR1 as MNHEY and CDR2 as SVGEGT. The CDR3 sequence is 11 residues long. Trimming stripped 4 bases from V and 7 bases from J, with 5 bases between. For the CDR3, the DNA is TGTGCCAGCAGTTCGACCAACATTCAGTACTTC. Protein product: CASSSTNIQYF.

This clonotype was picked up a small number of times. The V gene is TRBV4-2, the J gene TRBJ1-3; D is undetermined. Germline CDR1 and CDR2: LGHNA and YNFKEQ. The V gene lost 0 bases and the J gene lost 4 bases, with 10 bases spanning the gap. CDR3 length equals 15 residues. Here the CDR3 reads CASSQDEDGGNTIYF. The CDR3 DNA reads TGTGCCAGCAGCCAAGATGAAGACGGAGGAAACACCATATATTTT.

This clonotype is labeled medium-sized. The genes are TRBV29-1 and TRBJ1-2; D is uncertain. Germline values: CDR1 SQVTM, CDR2 ANQGSEA. The CDR3 is made up of 13 amino acids. V lost 6 bases to trimming and J lost 4 bases, with 15 bases between them. CDR3 sequence (DNA): TGCAGCGTCTCGGACGGGCGAACCTATGGCTACACCTTC. Its protein product is CSVSDGRTYGYTF.

V usage is TRBV12-3 or TRBV12-4 and J usage is TRBJ1-2; D remains ambiguous. The V and J ends lost 9 bases and 7 bases respectively, with 18 bases between them. The CDR3 runs to 13 residues. DNA of the CDR3: TGTGCCAGTCGGGCAGGTCCTTTTGGTGGCTACACCTTC. Protein product: CASRAGPFGGYTF.

By sample fraction, this clonotype is medium-sized. The V and J genes are TRBV10-3 and TRBJ1-2; 7 nucleotides line up with TRBD1. V shed 5 bases and J 4 bases; nucleotides not matched to a gene: 7. CDR3 length: 14 residues. From germline, CDR1 is ENHRY and CDR2 SYGVKD. The CDR3 loop is CAISSTGQSYGYTF. CDR3 nucleotide sequence: TGTGCCATCAGTAGTACGGGACAGAGCTATGGCTACACCTTC.

This clonotype has ten or more counts. V gene TRBV11-2 combines with J gene TRBJ2-1; TRBD2 matches 8 bases. Germline trimming cut 0 bases from V and 11 bases from J; bases unmatched to any gene: 15. The CDR3 sequence is 17 residues long. Looked up from germline, CDR1 is SGHAT and CDR2 is FQNNGV. CDR3 DNA sequence: TGTGCCAGCAGCTTAGATGCCGGGGGGGCGGCCCAGTATAAGCAGTTCTTC. This translates into CASSLDAGGAAQYKQFF.

Only one count was recorded for this clonotype. The V call is TRBV6-5, the J call TRBJ2-1; 7 nucleotides agree with TRBD2. Germline V lookup: CDR1 MNHEY, CDR2 SVGAGI. V trimming: 3 bases; J trimming: 3 bases; junction bases outside the gene matches: 11. The CDR3 length is 17 residues. The CDR3 here is CASSYRVLAGDYNEQFF. CDR3 nucleotides: TGTGCCAGCAGTTATCGTGTGCTGGCGGGGGACTACAATGAGCAGTTCTTC.

This clonotype is labeled as medium-sized (0.01 to 0.1%). V is TRBV28 and J is TRBJ1-5; 9 bases are shared with TRBD1. The CDR3 has 18 amino acids. With V trimmed by 6 bases and J by 2 bases, 14 bases remained unmatched. In germline, CDR1 is MDHEN, CDR2 SYDVKM. The CDR3 is CASRNRGLRLKGNQPQHF. CDR3 in DNA: TGTGCCAGCAGAAACAGGGGGCTGAGGTTGAAGGGCAATCAGCCCCAGCATTTT.

Judged by abundance, this clonotype is medium-sized (0.01 to 0.1%). The chain employs TRBV7-2 and TRBJ1-2, with D unresolved. The CDR3 has 13 residues. CDR1 SGHTA and CDR2 FQGNSA come from the germline V gene. Trimming cost V 0 bases and J 8 bases, with 10 bases left between them. CDR3 DNA: TGTGCCAGCAGCTTAGCGCTGAGGGAAGGCTACACCTTC. Amino acid sequence: CASSLALREGYTF.

This clonotype was counted at least ten times. The V gene is TRBV5-1, the J gene TRBJ2-7, with TRBD2 matching over 13 bases. This CDR3 comprises 16 residues. Trimming took 0 bases from V and 2 from J; bases not matched to a gene: 2. CDR1 is SGHRS and CDR2 is YFSETQ in the germline V gene. The CDR3 here is CASSLAGLAGAYEQYF. The CDR3 bases are TGCGCCAGCAGCTTGGCCGGACTAGCGGGAGCCTACGAGCAGTACTTC.

In its sample, this clonotype is medium-sized. The rearrangement joins TRBV7-6 to TRBJ2-2; 7 positions agree with TRBD2. Germline V gives CDR1 SGHVS, CDR2 FNYEAQ. This CDR3 has 18 amino acids. The trim removed 1 base at V and 5 bases at J, leaving 13 bases unmatched. The CDR3 DNA reads as TGTGCCAGCAGCTTAGAATTTCCGGGGGGAAAATGGACCGGGGAGCTGTTTTTT. The encoded protein is CASSLEFPGGKWTGELFF. Filled out from reference TRBV7-6 and TRBJ2-2, the complete variable domain reads GAGVSQSPRYKVTKRGQDVALRCDPISGHVSLYWYRQALGQGPEFLTYFNYEAQQDKSGLPNDRFSAERPEGSISTLTIQRTEQRDSAMYRCASSLEFPGGKWTGELFFGEGSRLTVL.

This clonotype is labeled as medium-sized (0.01 to 0.1%). The chain recombines TRBV12-3 or TRBV12-4 with TRBJ2-2, with 12 bases matching TRBD2. With 5 bases clipped from V and 8 bases from J, the junction kept 9 bases outside the gene matches. The CDR3 totals 16 residues. CDR3 bases: TGTGCCAGCAGTCGAACGACTAGCGGGAGAAATGGGGAGCTGTTTTTT. Translation gives CASSRTTSGRNGELFF.

This clonotype was counted at least ten times. This chain joins TRBV20-1 and TRBJ2-2; TRBD2 aligns across 11 bases. The junction had 2 bases not matched to a gene; V was cut back by 6 bases and J by 5 bases. The CDR3 has 13 amino acids. Germline V gene lookup returns CDR1 DFQATT and CDR2 SNEGSKA (reference sequence). The CDR3 coding sequence is TGCAGTGCAAGGACTAGCGGGACCGGGGAGCTGTTTTTT. This translates into CSARTSGTGELFF.

Relative to its sample, this clonotype is medium-sized. V usage is TRBV20-1 and J usage is TRBJ2-1; D call uncertain. CDR3 size: 15 residues. The germline CDR1 and CDR2 sequences are DFQATT and SNEGSKA (reference sequence). V was pared by 8 bases and J by 0 bases, with 17 bases between. The CDR3, as DNA: TGCAGTACGTACTCGCTAGGAAGCTCCTACAATGAGCAGTTCTTC. As protein: CSTYSLGSSYNEQFF.

This clonotype was seen repeatedly, ten times or more. V is TRBV7-2 and J is TRBJ2-7, with TRBD1 identical over 12 bases. The CDR3 loop spans 14 amino acids. V trimming: 2 bases; J trimming: 7 bases; junction bases outside the gene matches: 3. In germline, CDR1 is SGHTA, CDR2 FQGNSA. The CDR3 DNA sequence: TGTGCCAGCAGCTTACGGGACAGGGGGCGGGAGCAGTACTTC. It encodes CASSLRDRGREQYF.

This clonotype is medium-sized in the sample. This rearrangement joins TRBV12-3 or TRBV12-4 to TRBJ1-1, with D tentatively TRBD1 (6 bases). V was cut by 6 bases and J by 3 bases, with 11 bases left in between. The CDR3 has 13 residues. The CDR3 sequence: CASRGGAYTEAFF. CDR3 nucleotides: TGTGCCAGCAGGGGGGGCGCTTACACTGAAGCTTTCTTT.